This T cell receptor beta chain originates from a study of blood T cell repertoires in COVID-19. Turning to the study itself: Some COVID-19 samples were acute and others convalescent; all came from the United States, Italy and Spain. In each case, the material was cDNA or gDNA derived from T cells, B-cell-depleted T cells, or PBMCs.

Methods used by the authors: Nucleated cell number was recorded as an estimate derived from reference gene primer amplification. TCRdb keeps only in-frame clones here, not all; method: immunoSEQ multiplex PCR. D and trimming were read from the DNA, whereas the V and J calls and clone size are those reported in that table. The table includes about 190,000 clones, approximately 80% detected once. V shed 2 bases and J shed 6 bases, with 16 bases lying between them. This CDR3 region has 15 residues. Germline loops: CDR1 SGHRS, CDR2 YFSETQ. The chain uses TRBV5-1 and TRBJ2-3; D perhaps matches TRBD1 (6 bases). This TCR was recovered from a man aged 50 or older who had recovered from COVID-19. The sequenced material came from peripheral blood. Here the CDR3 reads CASSLQGGISDTQYF. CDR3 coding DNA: TGCGCCAGCAGCTTACAGGGTGGTATATCGGATACGCAGTATTTT.